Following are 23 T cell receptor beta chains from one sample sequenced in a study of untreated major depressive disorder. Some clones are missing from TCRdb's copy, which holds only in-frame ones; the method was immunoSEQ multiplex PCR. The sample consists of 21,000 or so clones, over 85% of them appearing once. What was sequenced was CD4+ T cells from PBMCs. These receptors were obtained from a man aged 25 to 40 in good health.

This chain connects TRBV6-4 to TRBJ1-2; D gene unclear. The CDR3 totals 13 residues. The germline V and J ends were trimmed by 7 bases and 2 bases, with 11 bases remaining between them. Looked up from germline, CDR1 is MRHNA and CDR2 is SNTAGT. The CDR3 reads CASTRSRNYGYTF. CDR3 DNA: TGTGCCAGCACACGATCCCGAAACTATGGCTACACCTTC.

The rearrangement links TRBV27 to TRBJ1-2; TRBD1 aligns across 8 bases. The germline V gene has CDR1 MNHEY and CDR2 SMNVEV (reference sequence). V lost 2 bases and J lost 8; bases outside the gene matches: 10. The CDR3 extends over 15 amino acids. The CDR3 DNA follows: TGTGCCAGCAGTTTAAATTCGGACAGGGAATACGGCTACACCTTC. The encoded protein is CASSLNSDREYGYTF.

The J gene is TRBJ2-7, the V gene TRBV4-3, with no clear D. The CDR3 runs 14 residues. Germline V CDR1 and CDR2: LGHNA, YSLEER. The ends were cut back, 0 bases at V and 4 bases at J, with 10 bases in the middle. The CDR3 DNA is TGCGCCAGCAGCCAAGATAGAGTTACTTACGAGCAGTACTTC. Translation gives CASSQDRVTYEQYF.

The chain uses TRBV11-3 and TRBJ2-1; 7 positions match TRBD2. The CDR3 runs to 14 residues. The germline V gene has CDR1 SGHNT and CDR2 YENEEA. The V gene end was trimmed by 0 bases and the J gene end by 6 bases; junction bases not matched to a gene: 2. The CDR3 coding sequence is TGTGCCAGCAGCTTAGAAGGGACTACCAATGAGCAGTTCTTC. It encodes CASSLEGTTNEQFF. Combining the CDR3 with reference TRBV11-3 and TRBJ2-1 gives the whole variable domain EAGVVQSPRYKIIEKKQPVAFWCNPISGHNTLYWYLQNLGQGPELLIRYENEEAVDDSQLPKDRFSAERLKGVDSTLKIQPAELGDSAVYLCASSLEGTTNEQFFGPGTRLTVL.

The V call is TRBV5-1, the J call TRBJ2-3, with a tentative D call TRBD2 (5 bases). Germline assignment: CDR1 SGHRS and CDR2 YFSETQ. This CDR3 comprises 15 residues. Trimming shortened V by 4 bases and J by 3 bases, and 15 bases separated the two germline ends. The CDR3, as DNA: TGCGCCAGCAGCACGTCAGGAGCGGAGACAGATACGCAGTATTTT. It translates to CASSTSGAETDTQYF.

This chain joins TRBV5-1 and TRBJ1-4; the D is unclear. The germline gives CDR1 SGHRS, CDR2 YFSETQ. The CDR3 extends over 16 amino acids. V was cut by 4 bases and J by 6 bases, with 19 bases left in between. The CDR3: CASSGGSGLLYEKLFF. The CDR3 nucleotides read TGCGCCAGCAGCGGTGGGTCTGGGCTACTTTATGAAAAACTGTTTTTT.

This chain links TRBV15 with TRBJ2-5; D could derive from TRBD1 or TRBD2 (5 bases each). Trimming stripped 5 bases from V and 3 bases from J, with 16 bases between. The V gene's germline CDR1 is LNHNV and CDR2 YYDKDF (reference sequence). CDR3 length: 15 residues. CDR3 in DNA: TGTGCCACCAGCTCCGCACCGGGACGAGAAGAGACCCAGTACTTC. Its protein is CATSSAPGREETQYF.

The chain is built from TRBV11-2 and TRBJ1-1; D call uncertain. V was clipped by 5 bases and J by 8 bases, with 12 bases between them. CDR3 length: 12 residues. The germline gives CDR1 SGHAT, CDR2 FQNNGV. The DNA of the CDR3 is TGTGCCAGCAGCCTAGTCCCCCGCGAAGCTTTCTTT. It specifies CASSLVPREAFF. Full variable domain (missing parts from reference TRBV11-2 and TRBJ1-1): EAGVAQSPRYKIIEKRQSVAFWCNPISGHATLYWYQQILGQGPKLLIQFQNNGVVDDSQLPKDRFSAERLKGVDSTLKIQPAKLEDSAVYLCASSLVPREAFFGQGTRLTVV.

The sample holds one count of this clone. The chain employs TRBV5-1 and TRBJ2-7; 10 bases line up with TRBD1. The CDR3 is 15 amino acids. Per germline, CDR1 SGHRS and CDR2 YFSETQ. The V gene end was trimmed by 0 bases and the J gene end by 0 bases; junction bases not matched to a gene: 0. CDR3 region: CASSLGTGGSYEQYF. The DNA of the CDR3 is TGCGCCAGCAGCTTGGGGACAGGGGGCTCCTACGAGCAGTACTTC.

The CDR3 reads CASSRGLAGVYGELFF. The CDR3 bases are TGTGCCAGCAGCCGTGGACTAGCGGGAGTATACGGGGAGCTGTTTTTT. The J gene is TRBJ2-2, the V gene TRBV6-6; 13 positions agree with TRBD2. V lost 6 bases, J lost 7 bases, and 8 bases stayed unmatched. Germline CDR1 is MNHNY and CDR2 is SVGAGI (reference sequence). The CDR3 sequence is 16 residues long.

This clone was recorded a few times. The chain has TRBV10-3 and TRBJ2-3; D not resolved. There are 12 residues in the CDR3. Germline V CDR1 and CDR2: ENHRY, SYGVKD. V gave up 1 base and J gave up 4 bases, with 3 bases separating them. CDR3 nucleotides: TGTGCCATCAGTGAGTGGGCAGATACGCAGTATTTT. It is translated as CAISEWADTQYF.

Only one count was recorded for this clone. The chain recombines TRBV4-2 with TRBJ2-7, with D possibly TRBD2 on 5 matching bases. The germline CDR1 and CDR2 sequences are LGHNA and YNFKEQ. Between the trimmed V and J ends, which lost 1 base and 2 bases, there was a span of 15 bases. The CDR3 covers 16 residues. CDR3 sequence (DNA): TGTGCCAGCAGCCAAGGGCGTGCTAGGAGGCCCTACGAGCAGTACTTC. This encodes CASSQGRARRPYEQYF.

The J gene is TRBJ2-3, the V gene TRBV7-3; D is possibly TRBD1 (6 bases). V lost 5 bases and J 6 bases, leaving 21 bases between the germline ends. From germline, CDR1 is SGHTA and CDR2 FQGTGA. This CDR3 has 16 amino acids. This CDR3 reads CASSSIGQTPRDTQYF. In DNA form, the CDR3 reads TGTGCCAGCAGCAGCATTGGACAGACCCCCAGGGATACGCAGTATTTT.

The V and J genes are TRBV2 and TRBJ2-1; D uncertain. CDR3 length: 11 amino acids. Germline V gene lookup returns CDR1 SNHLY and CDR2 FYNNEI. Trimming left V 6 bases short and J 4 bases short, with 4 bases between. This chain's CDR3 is CASRGYNEQFF. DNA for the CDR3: TGTGCCAGCAGGGGGTACAATGAGCAGTTCTTC.

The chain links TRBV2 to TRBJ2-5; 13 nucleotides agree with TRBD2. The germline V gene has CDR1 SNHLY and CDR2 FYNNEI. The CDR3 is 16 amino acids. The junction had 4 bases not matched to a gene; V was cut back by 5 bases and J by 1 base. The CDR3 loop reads CASSFGTSGTQETQYF. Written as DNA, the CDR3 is TGTGCCAGCAGTTTCGGGACTAGCGGGACCCAAGAGACCCAGTACTTC.

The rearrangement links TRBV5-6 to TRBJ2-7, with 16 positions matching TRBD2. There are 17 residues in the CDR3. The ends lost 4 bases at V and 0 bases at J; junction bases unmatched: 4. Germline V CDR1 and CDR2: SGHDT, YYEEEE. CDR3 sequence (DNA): TGTGCCAGCAGCAAGGGACTAGCGGGAGGGAGCTCCTACGAGCAGTACTTC. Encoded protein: CASSKGLAGGSSYEQYF.

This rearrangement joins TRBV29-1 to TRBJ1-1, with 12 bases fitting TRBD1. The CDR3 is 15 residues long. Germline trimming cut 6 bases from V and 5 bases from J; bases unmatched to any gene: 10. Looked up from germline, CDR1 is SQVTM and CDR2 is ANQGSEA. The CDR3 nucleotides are TGCAGCGTGGGGGGACAGGGGGCGCGAGATACTGAAGCTTTCTTT. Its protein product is CSVGGQGARDTEAFF.

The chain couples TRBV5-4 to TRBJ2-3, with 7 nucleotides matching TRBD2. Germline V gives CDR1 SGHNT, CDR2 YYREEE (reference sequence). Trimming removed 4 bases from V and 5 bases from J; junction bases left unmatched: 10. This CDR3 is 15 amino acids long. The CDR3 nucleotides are TGTGCCAGCAGCGCGGAGGGCGGGAGAATAGATACGCAGTATTTT. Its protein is CASSAEGGRIDTQYF.

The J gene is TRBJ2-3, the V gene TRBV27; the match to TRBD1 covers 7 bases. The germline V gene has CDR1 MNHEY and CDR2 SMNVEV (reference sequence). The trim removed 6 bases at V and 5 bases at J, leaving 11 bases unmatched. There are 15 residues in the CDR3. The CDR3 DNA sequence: TGTGCCAGCAGGTTAGACAGGGTACACCTAGATACGCAGTATTTT. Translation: CASRLDRVHLDTQYF.

The CDR3, as DNA: TGCAGCGCCGGCGGGACAGGGGGCTATGGCTACACCTTC. Translating it yields CSAGGTGGYGYTF. This chain uses TRBV29-1 with TRBJ1-2; 11 nucleotides line up with TRBD1. The germline gives CDR1 SQVTM, CDR2 ANQGSEA. V lost 7 bases, J lost 4 bases, and 5 bases stayed unmatched. The CDR3 covers 13 residues.

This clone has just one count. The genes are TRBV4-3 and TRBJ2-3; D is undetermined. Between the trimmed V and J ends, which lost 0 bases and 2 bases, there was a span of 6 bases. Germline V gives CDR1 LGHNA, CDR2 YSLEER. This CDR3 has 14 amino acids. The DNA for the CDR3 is TGCGCCAGCAGCCAAGATACCTACACAGATACGCAGTATTTT. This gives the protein CASSQDTYTDTQYF.

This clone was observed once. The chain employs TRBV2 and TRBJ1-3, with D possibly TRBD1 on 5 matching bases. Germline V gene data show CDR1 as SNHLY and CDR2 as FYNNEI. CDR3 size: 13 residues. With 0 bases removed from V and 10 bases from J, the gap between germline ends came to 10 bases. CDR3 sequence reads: CASSEARDGTIYF. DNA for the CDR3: TGTGCCAGCAGTGAAGCGCGGGACGGGACCATATATTTT.

Here the CDR3 reads CASSLSGSSYEQYF. The CDR3, as DNA: TGTGCCAGCAGCTTGTCAGGGAGCTCCTACGAGCAGTACTTC. The V call is TRBV7-6, the J call TRBJ2-7, with D perhaps being TRBD1 or TRBD2 (5 bases each). The germline V gene encodes CDR1 SGHVS and CDR2 FNYEAQ. Between the trimmed V and J ends, which lost 3 bases and 0 bases, there was a span of 9 bases. The CDR3 runs to 14 residues.